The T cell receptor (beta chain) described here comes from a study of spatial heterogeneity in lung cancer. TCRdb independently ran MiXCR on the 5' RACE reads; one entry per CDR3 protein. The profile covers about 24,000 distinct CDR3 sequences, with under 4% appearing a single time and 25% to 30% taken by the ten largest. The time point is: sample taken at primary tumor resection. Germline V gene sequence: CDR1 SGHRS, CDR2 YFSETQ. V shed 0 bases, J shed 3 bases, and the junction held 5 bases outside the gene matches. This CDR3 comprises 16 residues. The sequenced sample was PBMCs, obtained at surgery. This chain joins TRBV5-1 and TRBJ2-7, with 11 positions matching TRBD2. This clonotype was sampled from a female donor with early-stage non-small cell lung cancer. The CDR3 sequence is CASSLASGRSLYEQYF. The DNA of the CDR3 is TGCGCCAGCAGCTTGGCTAGCGGGAGGTCTCTCTACGAGCAGTACTTC. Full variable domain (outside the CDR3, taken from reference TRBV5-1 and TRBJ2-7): KAGVTQTPRYLIKTRGQQVTLSCSPISGHRSVSWYQQTPGQGLQFLFEYFSETQRNKGNFPGRFSGRQFSNSRSEMNVSTLELGDSALYLCASSLASGRSLYEQYFGPGTRLTVT.